What follows is one TCR beta chain and its context. Source study methods: Nucleated cell counts were estimated from reference gene primer amplification. TCRdb's copy holds only in-frame clones and misses some; the assay was immunoSEQ multiplex PCR. V and J calls and clone size come straight from that table; D and trimming were deduced from the DNA. The sample lists more than 300,000 clones, 88% occurring once. These data come from a study of blood T cell repertoires in COVID-19. Which cohort a participant joined came from the clinical history participants gave. The clonotype comes from a woman in her late teens or twenties who had recovered from COVID-19. Sequences were obtained from PBMCs or T cells enriched from blood (not recorded which).

The CDR3 DNA is TGTGCCAGCAGCTTGAGGCCAGGGGATAATGAAAAACTGTTTTTT. The encoded protein is CASSLRPGDNEKLFF. The rearrangement uses TRBV5-6 and TRBJ1-4; the D gene is possibly TRBD1 (6 bases). V shed 1 base and J shed 4 bases, with 11 bases lying between them. The germline CDR1 and CDR2 sequences are SGHDT and YYEEEE. This CDR3 region has 15 residues.